The rows below give T cell receptor beta chains drawn from one sample of a study of early T cells in non-severe SARS-CoV-2 infection. TCRdb fed the 5' RACE reads into MiXCR, producing one record per CDR3 protein. The sample lists about 98,000 distinct CDR3 sequences, approximately 15% seen once, with over 6.5% in the top ten. The sequenced sample consisted of whole blood. Source of these receptors: an adult who was a healthcare worker with PCR-confirmed SARS-CoV-2 infection or an uninfected control (not recorded which). CDR3s include the opening cysteine and the closing phenylalanine or tryptophan. The D gene is left open where the match is weak. Not all rows give a size; the values are once, few, many and, for expanded clones, a class.

CASSQDRGRVGEAFF	TGTGCCAGCAGCCAAGACAGGGGGCGCGTAGGTGAAGCTTTCTTT	TRBV7-9	TRBJ1-1	TRBD1	-
CASSLGSGRSFF	TGTGCCAGCAGCTTAGGTAGCGGGAGAAGCTTCTTC	TRBV7-9	TRBJ2-1	TRBD2	few
CASSSWTRDYNEQFF	TGTGCCAGCAGCTCCTGGACTAGGGACTACAATGAGCAGTTCTTC	TRBV7-9	TRBJ2-1	TRBD2	few
CASSSTGGLNEQFF	TGTGCCAGCAGCTCGACAGGGGGCCTCAATGAGCAGTTCTTC	TRBV7-9	TRBJ2-1	TRBD1	few
CASNPPGRGNTIYF	TGTGCCAGCAACCCACCAGGGCGTGGAAACACCATATATTTT	TRBV7-9	TRBJ1-3	-	few
CASSFNSGSSYNEQFF	TGTGCCAGCAGCTTCAATAGCGGTAGCTCCTACAATGAGCAGTTCTTC	TRBV11-2	TRBJ2-1	-	-
CASSGQGSTDTQYF	TGTGCCAGCAGCGGACAGGGTAGCACAGATACGCAGTATTTT	TRBV2	TRBJ2-3	TRBD1	many
CASTLSRDQPQHF	TGTGCCAGCACCCTGAGCAGGGATCAGCCCCAGCATTTT	TRBV28	TRBJ1-5	-	-
CASSHSPGLSRAVEQYF	TGTGCCAGCAGCCATTCTCCCGGACTGTCCCGGGCTGTCGAGCAGTACTTC	TRBV4-2	TRBJ2-7	-	-
CASSLSPSTANYGYTF	TGTGCCAGCAGTTTATCCCCCTCGACAGCTAACTATGGCTACACCTTC	TRBV27	TRBJ1-2	-	-
CASSQEGEKLFF	TGTGCCAGCAGCCAAGAGGGTGAAAAACTGTTTTTT	TRBV14	TRBJ1-4	-	-
CSDLDGNEQFF	TGCAGCGACCTGGATGGTAATGAGCAGTTCTTC	TRBV29-1	TRBJ2-1	-	-
CASARGPGTEAFF	TGTGCCAGCGCTCGGGGGCCGGGCACTGAAGCTTTCTTT	TRBV27	TRBJ1-1	-	few
CASSPPYRVPYEQYF	TGTGCCAGCAGTCCCCCTTACAGGGTTCCCTACGAGCAGTACTTC	TRBV27	TRBJ2-7	-	many
CASSLPRTGDASTEAFF	TGTGCCAGCAGCCTCCCCCGGACAGGGGATGCTTCCACTGAAGCTTTCTTT	TRBV7-6	TRBJ1-1	TRBD1	few
CSAPLGTSGRIRHNEQFF	TGCAGTGCGCCGTTGGGGACTAGCGGGAGGATCCGGCACAATGAGCAGTTCTTC	TRBV20-1	TRBJ2-1	TRBD2	-
CASSLGAGPTRNEQFF	TGTGCCAGCAGCTTAGGGGCGGGACCCACGCGGAATGAGCAGTTCTTC	TRBV11-3	TRBJ2-1	-	few
CASTTAGDLDNEQFF	TGTGCCAGCACCACGGCGGGAGATTTGGACAATGAGCAGTTCTTC	TRBV9	TRBJ2-1	TRBD2	-
CASNRDFSGANVLTF	TGCGCCAGCAACCGAGACTTCTCTGGGGCCAACGTCCTGACTTTC	TRBV5-1	TRBJ2-6	-	few
CASSATRTGELFF	TGTGCCAGCAGTGCGACAAGGACCGGGGAGCTGTTTTTT	TRBV6-6	TRBJ2-2	-	many
CSVGPATSGYNEQFF	TGCAGTGTCGGCCCCGCGACTAGCGGATACAATGAGCAGTTCTTC	TRBV20-1	TRBJ2-1	TRBD2	-
CASSRTSGATDTQYF	TGTGCCAGCAGCCGGACTAGCGGTGCCACAGATACGCAGTATTTT	TRBV7-3	TRBJ2-3	TRBD2	-
CASSLGVAPKAGAGSTQYF	TGTGCCAGCAGTTTAGGGGTGGCCCCAAAGGCGGGAGCGGGCAGTACGCAGTATTTT	TRBV28	TRBJ2-3	TRBD2	-
CATSDGGTHPEESGSSPFF	TGTGCCACCAGTGATGGGGGTACACACCCGGAGGAGAGCGGGAGTAGTCCGTTCTTC	TRBV24-1	TRBJ2-1	TRBD2	-
CASSASSGERFGNTIYF	TGTGCCAGCAGCGCGTCGTCTGGGGAACGGTTTGGAAACACCATATATTTT	TRBV9	TRBJ1-3	-	few
CSARDLWTSGPYNEQFF	TGCAGTGCTAGAGATCTGTGGACTAGCGGACCCTACAATGAGCAGTTCTTC	TRBV20-1	TRBJ2-1	TRBD2	-
CASSFNADKADEQFF	TGCGCCAGCAGCTTTAACGCCGACAAGGCGGATGAGCAGTTCTTC	TRBV5-1	TRBJ2-1	-	-
CASSLESVATNEKLFF	TGTGCCAGCAGCTTAGAGTCGGTTGCAACTAATGAAAAACTGTTTTTT	TRBV11-2	TRBJ1-4	-	-
CASSLQPTEPYEQYF	TGTGCCAGCAGCTTACAGCCGACAGAGCCGTACGAGCAGTACTTC	TRBV11-3	TRBJ2-7	-	-
CASKEWGGLRTDTQYF	TGTGCCAGCAAGGAATGGGGGGGACTGCGCACAGATACGCAGTATTTT	TRBV6-1	TRBJ2-3	TRBD2	-
CASRTLAPDTQYF	TGTGCCAGCAGAACACTAGCGCCAGATACGCAGTATTTT	TRBV27	TRBJ2-3	TRBD2	few
CASSIRGEQPQHF	TGTGCCAGTAGTATCCGTGGGGAACAGCCCCAGCATTTT	TRBV19	TRBJ1-5	-	many
CASSFGTAQETQYF	TGTGCCAGCAGCTTTGGGACAGCCCAAGAGACCCAGTACTTC	TRBV7-8	TRBJ2-5	TRBD1	many
CASSLQGTGAEETQYF	TGCGCCAGCAGCCTTCAAGGGACAGGGGCCGAAGAGACCCAGTACTTC	TRBV4-1	TRBJ2-5	TRBD1	-
CASSHRYEQYF	TGTGCCAGCAGCCATAGGTACGAGCAGTACTTC	TRBV3-1	TRBJ2-7	-	many
CSALAGGTIEQFF	TGCAGTGCCCTAGCGGGAGGGACGATTGAGCAGTTCTTC	TRBV20-1	TRBJ2-1	TRBD2	few
CSAEGRSF	TGCAGTGCTGAGGGGAGGTCCTTC	TRBV20-1	TRBJ2-7	-	once
CSVEDLAISSYNEQFF	TGCAGCGTTGAAGATCTGGCCATCAGCTCCTACAATGAGCAGTTCTTC	TRBV29-1	TRBJ2-1	-	few
CAWSVPSSNQPQHF	TGTGCCTGGAGTGTACCCAGCAGTAATCAGCCCCAGCATTTT	TRBV30	TRBJ1-5	-	few
CASSYSKVPGYTEAFF	TGTGCCAGCAGTTACTCGAAAGTGCCGGGATACACTGAAGCTTTCTTT	TRBV6-5	TRBJ1-1	-	few
CASSRTEFYGYTF	TGCGCCAGCAGTAGGACCGAATTTTATGGCTACACCTTC	TRBV10-1	TRBJ1-2	-	many
CASSVYRGNQPQHF	TGTGCCAGTAGTGTTTACAGGGGTAATCAGCCCCAGCATTTT	TRBV19	TRBJ1-5	TRBD1	many
CASSFGPGWSNTEAFF	TGTGCCAGCAGCTTTGGGCCGGGATGGAGTAACACTGAAGCTTTCTTT	TRBV5-8	TRBJ1-1	-	many
CASSLVVGYSGANVLTF	TGTGCCAGCAGCTTAGTGGTCGGCTACTCTGGGGCCAACGTCCTGACTTTC	TRBV7-8	TRBJ2-6	-	many
CSARDRRYEQYF	TGCAGTGCTAGAGATCGGAGATACGAGCAGTACTTC	TRBV20-1	TRBJ2-7	-	many
CASSHYGGVGNQPQHF	TGTGCCAGCAGCCACTATGGGGGAGTTGGCAATCAGCCCCAGCATTTT	TRBV6-5	TRBJ1-5	-	-
CASSSGALNTEAFF	TGTGCCAGCAGTTCGGGCGCCTTGAACACTGAAGCTTTCTTT	TRBV12-3/TRBV12-4	TRBJ1-1	-	many
CASSLFRHPPGQTSYEQYF	TGTGCCAGCAGTTTATTCCGCCACCCCCCGGGACAGACATCCTACGAGCAGTACTTC	TRBV27	TRBJ2-7	TRBD1	few
CASSPQPSGQTYEQYF	TGCGCCAGCAGCCCGCAACCTAGCGGGCAAACCTACGAGCAGTACTTC	TRBV5-1	TRBJ2-7	TRBD2	few
CASSLFEYKQDTQYF	TGTGCCAGCAGCTTATTTGAGTACAAACAAGATACGCAGTATTTT	TRBV7-8	TRBJ2-3	-	few
CASSLQGGRALGETQYF	TGTGCCAGCAGCCTGCAGGGCGGGAGGGCCCTCGGAGAGACCCAGTACTTC	TRBV11-2	TRBJ2-5	TRBD2	-
CASRRHRESSYEQYF	TGCGCCAGCAGGAGACACAGGGAAAGCTCCTACGAGCAGTACTTC	TRBV4-1	TRBJ2-7	-	-
CASSHTGTSKITSTDTQYF	TGTGCCAGCAGTCACACCGGGACTAGTAAAATCACTAGCACAGATACGCAGTATTTT	TRBV3-1	TRBJ2-3	TRBD2	-
CASSPEPRGDTQYF	TGTGCCAGCAGCCCCGAACCCCGCGGAGATACGCAGTATTTT	TRBV7-2	TRBJ2-3	-	many
CASSSNRGWNYGYTF	TGTGCCAGCAGCTCGAACAGGGGTTGGAACTATGGCTACACCTTC	TRBV13	TRBJ1-2	TRBD1	-
CASSLRGYSPLHF	TGTGCCAGCAGCTTGCGGGGATATTCACCCCTCCACTTT	TRBV5-6	TRBJ1-6	-	-
CASSLREGQDTQYF	TGTGCCAGCAGCTTGAGGGAGGGCCAAGATACGCAGTATTTT	TRBV5-4	TRBJ2-3	TRBD2	few
CASGQMNTEAFF	TGTGCCAGCGGCCAGATGAACACTGAAGCTTTCTTT	TRBV7-6	TRBJ1-1	-	few
CSAPRTGRGNNSPLHF	TGCAGTGCTCCCAGGACAGGGCGAGGGAATAATTCACCCCTCCACTTT	TRBV20-1	TRBJ1-6	TRBD1	few